What follows are 29 T cell receptor beta chains derived from one specimen sequenced in a study of blood T cell repertoires in COVID-19 (dated by TCRdb to 2018 to 2020). The library came from the immunoSEQ multiplex PCR assay. Not all clones reach the TCRdb copy of this immuneACCESS table, which keeps in-frame sequences only. Checked studies attribute under half of the gap to unresolved V genes and leave the rest unexplained. The sample table contains 650,000 to 800,000 clones; only one count was recorded for approximately 90% of them. The ten largest make up more than 0.25% of the sample. Sequencing used peripheral blood. The receptor set was obtained from a woman aged 18-30 years with acute or convalescent COVID-19.

V and J are TRBV7-9 and TRBJ1-3; TRBD1 matches at 8 bases. CDR3 length equals 16 residues. Germline CDR1 is SEHNR and CDR2 is FQNEAQ (reference sequence). V gave up 2 bases and J gave up 0 bases; unmatched junction bases: 3. CDR3 in DNA: TGTGCCAGCAGCTTATATCAGGGGGCCTCTGGAAACACCATATATTTT. Protein: CASSLYQGASGNTIYF. Filled out from reference TRBV7-9 and TRBJ1-3, the complete variable domain reads DTGVSQNPRHKITKRGQNVTFRCDPISEHNRLYWYRQTLGQGPEFLTYFQNEAQLEKSRLLSDRFSAERPKGSFSTLEIQRTEQGDSAMYLCASSLYQGASGNTIYFGEGSWLTVV.

J is TRBJ1-2 and V is TRBV6-5, with no clear D. Germline CDR1 and CDR2: MNHEY and SVGAGI. CDR3 size: 14 residues. V shed 6 bases and J shed 8 bases, with 19 bases lying between them. The CDR3 DNA sequence: TGTGCCAGCAGGGTCACAGAGTTTGGTGGGGGCTACACCTTC. Its translation is CASRVTEFGGGYTF.

The genes are TRBV18 and TRBJ1-6; D is undetermined. The germline V gene encodes CDR1 KGHSH and CDR2 LQKENI. This CDR3 contains 16 residues. V shed 2 bases and J shed 3 bases, with 11 bases lying between them. As DNA, the CDR3 is TGTGCCAGCTCACCATCCTCGAGCCTCTATAATTCACCCCTCCACTTT. Its protein product is CASSPSSSLYNSPLHF. The variable domain in full, completed from reference TRBV18 and TRBJ1-6, reads NAGVMQNPRHLVRRRGQEARLRCSPMKGHSHVYWYRQLPEEGLKFMVYLQKENIIDESGMPKERFSAEFPKEGPSILRIQQVVRGDSAAYFCASSPSSSLYNSPLHFGNGTRLTVT.

This chain uses TRBV9 with TRBJ1-3; TRBD1 agrees at 8 bases. From germline, CDR1 is SGDLS and CDR2 YYNGEE. The CDR3 covers 14 residues. V shed 6 bases and J 4 bases; nucleotides not matched to a gene: 6. The chain's CDR3 is CASKRTGPGNTIYF. For the CDR3, the DNA is TGTGCCAGCAAGAGGACAGGGCCGGGAAACACCATATATTTT. Full variable domain (rest looked up from reference TRBV9 and TRBJ1-3): DSGVTQTPKHLITATGQRVTLRCSPRSGDLSVYWYQQSLDQGLQFLIQYYNGEERAKGNILERFSAQQFPDLHSELNLSSLELGDSALYFCASKRTGPGNTIYFGEGSWLTVV.

V is TRBV10-2 and J is TRBJ1-1, with no clear D. The CDR3 consists of 13 residues. Germline V gene data show CDR1 as WSHSY and CDR2 as SAAADI. V dropped 10 bases and J dropped 1 base, with 13 bases sitting between them. As DNA, the CDR3 is TGCGCCACCCGGGTCACCTCGAACACTGAAGCTTTCTTT. Its protein product is CATRVTSNTEAFF.

This chain joins TRBV5-1 and TRBJ1-2, with a possible D match to TRBD1 (6 bases). Germline CDR1 reads SGHRS; CDR2 reads YFSETQ. V gave up 1 base and J gave up 4 bases, with 11 bases separating them. CDR3 size: 14 residues. CDR3 coding DNA: TGCGCCAGCAGCTTGCGAGGACAGTTCTATGGCTACACCTTC. It yields the protein CASSLRGQFYGYTF.

The CDR3 DNA sequence: TGCAGCGTCGGTAGCGGGGGCGATGAGCAGTTCTTC. Protein: CSVGSGGDEQFF. This rearrangement joins TRBV29-1 to TRBJ2-1; the match to TRBD2 covers 9 bases. Germline V gene lookup returns CDR1 SQVTM and CDR2 ANQGSEA. J lost 8 bases, V lost 6 bases, and 5 bases had no gene match. There are 12 residues in the CDR3.

The chain is built from TRBV27 and TRBJ1-5, with D perhaps TRBD1 (5 bases). CDR1 MNHEY and CDR2 SMNVEV come from the germline V gene (reference sequence). V lost 2 bases, J lost 2 bases, and 7 bases lay in between. The CDR3 extends over 14 amino acids. Here the CDR3 DNA reads TGTGCCAGCAGTTTAGTGACAGGCAATCAGCCCCAGCATTTT. It yields the protein CASSLVTGNQPQHF.

The sample holds one count of this clone. This sequence joins TRBV6-5 and TRBJ2-7, with 8 nucleotides matching TRBD2. The CDR3 has 13 residues. The V gene's germline CDR1 is MNHEY and CDR2 SVGAGI. Trimming removed 10 bases from V and 3 bases from J; junction bases left unmatched: 8. The CDR3 spells CAIDGTRNYEQYF. CDR3 sequence (DNA): TGTGCCATTGACGGGACTAGAAACTACGAGCAGTACTTC.

The chain couples TRBV11-2 to TRBJ2-7; 9 bases are a match to TRBD1. Trimming at V came to 2 bases and at J to 2 bases, leaving 7 bases not matched to a gene. The CDR3 sequence is 16 residues long. The V gene's germline CDR1 is SGHAT and CDR2 FQNNGV. The CDR3 nucleotides are TGTGCCAGCAGCTTAAAAATCGGGACAGGGACCTACGAGCAGTACTTC. It encodes CASSLKIGTGTYEQYF. Based on the CDR3 plus reference TRBV11-2 and TRBJ2-7, the full variable domain is EAGVAQSPRYKIIEKRQSVAFWCNPISGHATLYWYQQILGQGPKLLIQFQNNGVVDDSQLPKDRFSAERLKGVDSTLKIQPAKLEDSAVYLCASSLKIGTGTYEQYFGPGTRLTVT.

The rearrangement uses TRBV4-1 and TRBJ1-2; D might be TRBD1 (6 bases). V was clipped by 4 bases and J by 4 bases, with 13 bases between them. Germline V gene sequence: CDR1 MGHRA, CDR2 YSYEKL. The CDR3 runs 14 residues. Here the CDR3 reads CASSRGQFTYGYTF. The CDR3 nucleotides are TGCGCCAGCAGCCGCGGACAGTTCACCTATGGCTACACCTTC.

This sequence joins TRBV5-6 and TRBJ1-1, with 9 bases lining up with TRBD1. The germline CDR1 and CDR2 sequences are SGHDT and YYEEEE. The J segment lost 10 bases and the V segment lost 2 bases, leaving 3 bases of the junction unmatched. The CDR3 totals 12 residues. The CDR3 here is CASSFEQGAAFF. CDR3 nucleotide sequence: TGTGCCAGCAGCTTTGAACAGGGGGCAGCTTTCTTT.

V usage is TRBV9 and J usage is TRBJ1-1, with 9 bases matching TRBD1. Germline lookup yields CDR1 SGDLS and CDR2 YYNGEE. This CDR3 is built from 15 residues. J was trimmed by 4 bases and V by 4 bases; bases with no gene match: 8. CDR3 region: CASSPGDREGTEAFF. Written as DNA, the CDR3 is TGTGCCAGCAGCCCCGGGGACAGGGAGGGCACTGAAGCTTTCTTT. The full variable domain, rest sourced from reference TRBV9 and TRBJ1-1, is DSGVTQTPKHLITATGQRVTLRCSPRSGDLSVYWYQQSLDQGLQFLIQYYNGEERAKGNILERFSAQQFPDLHSELNLSSLELGDSALYFCASSPGDREGTEAFFGQGTRLTVV.

The chain employs TRBV9 and TRBJ1-2, with a possible D match to TRBD1 (5 bases). V lost 6 bases to trimming and J lost 4 bases, with 22 bases between them. There are 16 residues in the CDR3. From germline, CDR1 is SGDLS and CDR2 YYNGEE. In nucleotides, the CDR3 is TGTGCCAGCATCCCCCGAGCAGGGCGAACTTCCTATGGCTACACCTTC. Its protein product is CASIPRAGRTSYGYTF.

V usage is TRBV27 and J usage is TRBJ2-7; 7 nucleotides match TRBD1. Losses at the gene ends were 0 bases for V and 3 bases for J; bases not matched to a gene: 2. The CDR3 length is 14 residues. CDR1 is MNHEY, CDR2 SMNVEV, per germline (reference sequence). The CDR3 loop reads CASSLSGTVYEQYF. The CDR3 DNA follows: TGTGCCAGCAGTTTATCCGGGACAGTCTACGAGCAGTACTTC.

V and J are TRBV29-1 and TRBJ2-5; perhaps TRBD1 as D (7 bases). The CDR3 extends over 13 amino acids. The germline V gene encodes CDR1 SQVTM and CDR2 ANQGSEA. The V end lost 7 bases, the J end lost 5 bases, and 17 bases lay between the germline ends. The CDR3 loop reads CSARLTGRETQYF. As DNA, the CDR3 is TGCAGCGCGAGACTGACAGGGAGGGAGACCCAGTACTTC. The full variable domain, rest sourced from reference TRBV29-1 and TRBJ2-5, is SAVISQKPSRDICQRGTSLTIQCQVDSQVTMMFWYRQQPGQSLTLIATANQGSEATYESGFVIDKFPISRPNLTFSTLTVSNMSPEDSSIYLCSARLTGRETQYFGPGTRLLVL.

The chain employs TRBV4-1 and TRBJ1-2; perhaps TRBD1 as D (6 bases). V was trimmed by 4 bases and J by 8 bases, leaving 20 bases between them. Looked up from germline, CDR1 is MGHRA and CDR2 is YSYEKL. The CDR3 totals 15 residues. The CDR3 sequence: CASSRRPGQFEGYTF. The DNA of the CDR3 is TGCGCCAGCAGCCGCCGCCCAGGACAGTTCGAGGGCTACACCTTC.

The chain joins TRBV9 to TRBJ1-2; D is perhaps TRBD1 (5 bases). Trimming removed 3 bases from V and 3 bases from J, with 12 bases in between. The CDR3 spans 14 residues. CDR1 is SGDLS and CDR2 is YYNGEE in the germline V gene. CDR3 nucleotides: TGTGCCAGCAGCGCGGAGACAGCTGACTATGGCTACACCTTC. This gives the protein CASSAETADYGYTF.

With respect to this clone: The same CDR3 can be traced to other DNA sequences in this sample. V and J are TRBV7-9 and TRBJ1-1, with unresolved D. From germline, CDR1 is SEHNR and CDR2 FQNEAQ (reference sequence). Between the trimmed V and J ends, which lost 2 bases and 0 bases, there was a span of 4 bases. This CDR3 contains 13 residues. CDR3 region: CASSLQLNTEAFF. DNA for the CDR3: TGTGCCAGCAGCTTACAGTTGAACACTGAAGCTTTCTTT.

The chain couples TRBV6-5 to TRBJ1-1, with TRBD1 identical over 9 bases. In germline, CDR1 is MNHEY, CDR2 SVGAGI. CDR3 length: 15 amino acids. The V gene end was trimmed by 6 bases and the J gene end by 2 bases; junction bases not matched to a gene: 7. The CDR3 nucleotides read TGTGCCAGCAGCTTACAGGGGGCAGGCAACACTGAAGCTTTCTTT. Its protein is CASSLQGAGNTEAFF.

The genes are TRBV19 and TRBJ2-3; 7 nucleotides match TRBD2. Unmatched junction bases numbered 1, after V lost 5 bases and J lost 5 bases. The CDR3 runs 12 residues. Germline CDR1 reads LNHDA; CDR2 reads SQIVND (reference sequence). The CDR3 nucleotides are TGTGCCAGTAGTGGCGGGGGAGATACGCAGTATTTT. This sequence encodes CASSGGGDTQYF.

A single count supports this clone. V is TRBV6-2 or TRBV6-3 and J is TRBJ1-1; D remains ambiguous. CDR1 is MNHEY, CDR2 SVGEGT, per germline. V shed 2 bases and J shed 5 bases, with 9 bases lying between them. The CDR3 is 13 residues long. CDR3 sequence (DNA): TGTGCCAGCAGTTACGGCAGTCTGACTGAAGCTTTCTTT. Translated: CASSYGSLTEAFF.

This chain uses TRBV11-2 with TRBJ2-4; the D gene is possibly TRBD1 (6 bases). Germline V gene data show CDR1 as SGHAT and CDR2 as FQNNGV. Trimming pared 4 bases from V and 1 base from J, leaving 11 bases between. This CDR3 contains 15 residues. CDR3 sequence: CASSSITGAKNIQYF. The CDR3 nucleotides read TGTGCCAGCAGCTCCATTACAGGGGCCAAAAACATTCAGTACTTC.

The rearrangement joins TRBV5-4 to TRBJ1-1, with 7 bases matching TRBD1. This CDR3 is built from 16 residues. Trimming took 4 bases from V and 2 from J; bases not matched to a gene: 11. Germline V gives CDR1 SGHNT, CDR2 YYREEE (reference sequence). CDR3 sequence: CASSPPRDRLNTEAFF. The CDR3 DNA reads as TGTGCCAGCAGCCCACCCCGGGACAGACTAAACACTGAAGCTTTCTTT.

The genes are TRBV4-1 and TRBJ1-1, with D possibly TRBD1 on 5 matching bases. The germline CDR1 and CDR2 sequences are MGHRA and YSYEKL. The V end was cut by 4 bases, the J end by 3 bases, with 24 bases between. The CDR3 has 18 amino acids. The CDR3 sequence is CASSPLRDRTHDDTEAFF. Here the CDR3 DNA reads TGCGCCAGCAGCCCCCTGCGGGACCGCACCCATGATGACACTGAAGCTTTCTTT.

The V and J genes are TRBV30 and TRBJ2-7, with no clear D. Trimming pared 3 bases from V and 3 bases from J, leaving 12 bases between. The germline CDR1 and CDR2 sequences are GTSNPN and SVGIG (reference sequence). CDR3 length: 13 amino acids. The CDR3: CAWSARLDYEQYF. CDR3 in DNA: TGTGCCTGGAGCGCCCGACTGGACTACGAGCAGTACTTC.

This chain links TRBV2 with TRBJ1-4; D gene uncertain. This CDR3 is 13 amino acids long. Germline V gives CDR1 SNHLY, CDR2 FYNNEI. Trimming stripped 7 bases from V and 3 bases from J, with 9 bases between. The chain's CDR3 is CASMSRSNEKLFF. The CDR3 DNA reads as TGTGCCAGCATGAGTCGTTCTAATGAAAAACTGTTTTTT.

Here the CDR3 DNA reads TGTGCCACCGACACAGGGGAACGGCAGTACTTC. Its translation is CATDTGERQYF. This rearrangement joins TRBV19 to TRBJ2-7; 7 nucleotides agree with TRBD1. The CDR3 spans 11 residues. Germline lookup yields CDR1 LNHDA and CDR2 SQIVND (reference sequence). The trim removed 10 bases at V and 9 bases at J, leaving 9 bases unmatched. Combining the CDR3 with reference TRBV19 and TRBJ2-7 gives the whole variable domain DGGITQSPKYLFRKEGQNVTLSCEQNLNHDAMYWYRQDPGQGLRLIYYSQIVNDFQKGDIAEGYSVSREKKESFPLTVTSAQKNPTAFYLCATDTGERQYFGPGTRLTVT.

This clone was counted between two and nine times. The rearrangement links TRBV7-2 to TRBJ1-2; TRBD1 matches 7 bases. The CDR3 consists of 15 residues. Trimming removed 5 bases from V and 5 bases from J; junction bases left unmatched: 11. CDR1 and CDR2 from the germline V gene are SGHTA and FQGNSA. In DNA form, the CDR3 reads TGTGCCAGCAGCCTACTTGGTGGGACAGAATATGGCTACACCTTC. Translated, it gives CASSLLGGTEYGYTF.